One sample yielded the 25 T cell receptor beta chains listed below, sequenced in a study of T cells in localized non-small cell lung cancer (dated by TCRdb to about 2020). To prepare the library, the immunoSEQ multiplex PCR assay was applied. As stored in TCRdb, this immuneACCESS dataset retains in-frame rearrangements with V and J assigned. A fraction of the clones does not appear; measured against another copy, unresolved V genes explain less than half of the discrepancy, and the remainder lacks a known reason. Present in this sample are approximately 80,000 clones, around 82% of which were seen just once. The ten biggest clones cover approximately 9.6% of the sample. The specimen was peripheral blood, collected before any cancer treatment. Source of these receptors: a female donor of 60 years or more with stage I lung adenocarcinoma.

The CDR3 DNA reads as TGTGCCAGCAGCCCCCGGACAGGGGATAATTCACCCCTCCACTTT. It specifies CASSPRTGDNSPLHF. The V gene is TRBV11-2, the J gene TRBJ1-6; 9 bases match TRBD1. The CDR3 loop spans 15 amino acids. V shed 5 bases, J shed 5 bases, and the junction held 4 bases outside the gene matches. Germline CDR1 and CDR2: SGHAT and FQNNGV.

This chain links TRBV19 with TRBJ1-1, with D possibly matching TRBD1 (6 bases). This CDR3 is 15 amino acids long. The V and J ends lost 3 bases and 3 bases respectively, with 14 bases between them. Germline V lookup: CDR1 LNHDA, CDR2 SQIVND (reference sequence). The CDR3 DNA reads as TGTGCCAGTAGTATGGGGGGGCGTCGGGACACTGAAGCTTTCTTT. Translating it yields CASSMGGRRDTEAFF.

This clone was detected only a few times. The chain links TRBV2 to TRBJ1-4; D remains ambiguous. The CDR3 sequence is 14 residues long. V was cut by 8 bases and J by 5 bases, with 15 bases left in between. In germline, CDR1 is SNHLY, CDR2 FYNNEI. The CDR3 is CASQSQALNEKLFF. Here the CDR3 DNA reads TGTGCCAGCCAGTCTCAGGCGTTAAATGAAAAACTGTTTTTT. The whole variable domain, remainder taken from reference TRBV2 and TRBJ1-4, is EPEVTQTPSHQVTQMGQEVILRCVPISNHLYFYWYRQILGQKVEFLVSFYNNEISEKSEIFDDQFSVERPDGSNFTLKIRSTKLEDSAMYFCASQSQALNEKLFFGSGTQLSVL.

The rearrangement joins TRBV9 to TRBJ1-1; D is unresolved. Germline lookup yields CDR1 SGDLS and CDR2 YYNGEE. V was pared by 0 bases and J by 0 bases, with 9 bases between. This CDR3 is 15 amino acids long. CDR3 residues: CASSVGAIMNTEAFF. The CDR3 coding sequence is TGTGCCAGCAGCGTAGGAGCTATTATGAACACTGAAGCTTTCTTT.

The chain links TRBV6-1 to TRBJ1-1; the D is unclear. The CDR3 consists of 13 residues. V shed 5 bases and J shed 5 bases, with 12 bases lying between them. Germline-derived CDR1 and CDR2 are MNHNS and SASEGT. The chain's CDR3 is CASSFQRSTEAFF. The CDR3 bases are TGTGCCAGCAGTTTCCAAAGGTCTACTGAAGCTTTCTTT.

J is TRBJ2-3 and V is TRBV28; 11 bases match TRBD2. Germline V gene data show CDR1 as MDHEN and CDR2 as SYDVKM. V gave up 6 bases and J gave up 5 bases; unmatched junction bases: 7. The CDR3 extends over 15 amino acids. The CDR3 region is CASRTSGMGIDTQYF. In DNA form, the CDR3 reads TGTGCCAGCAGGACTAGCGGGATGGGCATAGATACGCAGTATTTT.

V and J are TRBV27 and TRBJ2-1, with TRBD2 as a possible D gene (6 bases). The germline V gene has CDR1 MNHEY and CDR2 SMNVEV (reference sequence). V gave up 3 bases and J gave up 7 bases, with 16 bases separating them. The CDR3 consists of 15 residues. CDR3 coding DNA: TGTGCCAGCAGTTTGGACATTTCGGGGGTAAATGAGCAGTTCTTC. This sequence encodes CASSLDISGVNEQFF.

The chain uses TRBV11-2 and TRBJ2-2; D perhaps matches TRBD1 (5 bases). Trimming removed 2 bases from V and 4 bases from J, with 20 bases in between. There are 18 residues in the CDR3. Germline loops: CDR1 SGHAT, CDR2 FQNNGV. The CDR3 DNA follows: TGTGCCAGCAGCTTAAATCAGCGAGCCAGGGCCGGCACCGGGGAGCTGTTTTTT. Protein product: CASSLNQRARAGTGELFF.

In nucleotides, the CDR3 is TGCAGCGTTGTTTTGAGGATCCGCACAGATACGCAGTATTTT. Translated, it gives CSVVLRIRTDTQYF. This rearrangement joins TRBV29-1 to TRBJ2-3; D ambiguous. The CDR3 is 14 residues long. The V end lost 4 bases, the J end lost 1 base, and 12 bases lay between the germline ends. The V gene's germline CDR1 is SQVTM and CDR2 ANQGSEA.

The V gene is TRBV19, the J gene TRBJ2-1, with D perhaps TRBD1 (6 bases). The CDR3 covers 14 residues. V was pared by 6 bases and J by 7 bases, with 16 bases between. Germline loops: CDR1 LNHDA, CDR2 SQIVND (reference sequence). In DNA form, the CDR3 reads TGTGCCAGTAGAAGCACAGGGAAGGGGAATGAGCAGTTCTTC. It yields the protein CASRSTGKGNEQFF.

The chain carries TRBV30 and TRBJ2-2; 7 bases are a match to TRBD1. The CDR3 is 14 residues long. The junction had 6 bases not matched to a gene; V was cut back by 2 bases and J by 6 bases. The germline CDR1 and CDR2 sequences are GTSNPN and SVGIG (reference sequence). The CDR3 spells CAWSHRGFSGELFF. The CDR3 region has the DNA TGTGCCTGGAGTCACAGGGGCTTCTCCGGGGAGCTGTTTTTT.

The chain couples TRBV27 to TRBJ2-2; D is unclear. Germline assignment: CDR1 MNHEY and CDR2 SMNVEV (reference sequence). V shed 0 bases and J shed 7 bases, with 9 bases lying between them. The length of the CDR3 is 14 residues. The chain's CDR3 is CASSLSLSLGELFF. In DNA form, the CDR3 reads TGTGCCAGCAGTTTATCCCTGTCCCTCGGGGAGCTGTTTTTT.

The table lists this clone with a count of one. The CDR3 here is CASKSLRWNTEAFF. The CDR3 DNA reads as TGTGCCAGCAAATCATTACGGTGGAACACTGAAGCTTTCTTT. The chain links TRBV6-5 to TRBJ1-1; D ambiguous. In germline, CDR1 is MNHEY, CDR2 SVGAGI. This CDR3 region has 14 residues. Deletions cut 7 bases from V and 1 base from J, with 13 bases between.

This chain uses TRBV9 with TRBJ1-2; D remains unclear. V lost 0 bases and J lost 4, with 10 bases in between. This CDR3 region has 14 residues. Germline assignment: CDR1 SGDLS and CDR2 YYNGEE. DNA for the CDR3: TGTGCCAGCAGCGTAGGGGTAGTTAGCTATGGCTACACCTTC. The encoded protein is CASSVGVVSYGYTF. The variable domain in full, with the rest retrieved from reference TRBV9 and TRBJ1-2, is DSGVTQTPKHLITATGQRVTLRCSPRSGDLSVYWYQQSLDQGLQFLIQYYNGEERAKGNILERFSAQQFPDLHSELNLSSLELGDSALYFCASSVGVVSYGYTFGSGTRLTVV.

This clone was seen just once. V usage is TRBV6-1 and J usage is TRBJ2-4, with unresolved D. Trimming pared 1 base from V and 0 bases from J, leaving 16 bases between. The CDR3 consists of 18 residues. Germline V gives CDR1 MNHNS, CDR2 SASEGT. The CDR3 bases are TGTGCCAGCAGTGAAGAAATGACAACGACTCTAGCCAAAAACATTCAGTACTTC. Protein sequence: CASSEEMTTTLAKNIQYF.

The chain links TRBV27 to TRBJ2-5, with 15 bases lining up with TRBD2. CDR1 is MNHEY, CDR2 SMNVEV, per germline (reference sequence). The CDR3 covers 14 residues. V lost 9 bases, J lost 3 bases, and 2 bases stayed unmatched. The CDR3 sequence is CASGTSGRKETQYF. DNA for the CDR3: TGTGCCAGTGGGACTAGCGGGAGGAAAGAGACCCAGTACTTC.

This clone was picked up one time. V is TRBV28 and J is TRBJ1-5; 7 positions match TRBD1. Germline V gene sequence: CDR1 MDHEN, CDR2 SYDVKM. V gave up 3 bases and J gave up 0 bases; unmatched junction bases: 11. This CDR3 is 18 amino acids long. This chain's CDR3 is CASSFPAGGGYSNQPQHF. Here the CDR3 DNA reads TGTGCCAGCAGTTTCCCTGCAGGGGGTGGTTATAGCAATCAGCCCCAGCATTTT.

The chain joins TRBV6-1 to TRBJ1-2; D perhaps matches TRBD1 (6 bases). V lost 1 base, J lost 2 bases, and 14 bases lay in between. CDR1 MNHNS and CDR2 SASEGT come from the germline V gene. This CDR3 is built from 16 residues. This CDR3 is CASSEDRRRGNYGYTF. The CDR3 DNA is TGTGCCAGCAGTGAAGATCGGCGCAGGGGAAACTATGGCTACACCTTC.

The chain employs TRBV5-4 and TRBJ2-3, with TRBD2 matching over 8 bases. From germline, CDR1 is SGHNT and CDR2 YYREEE (reference sequence). This CDR3 contains 15 residues. J was trimmed by 1 base and V by 4 bases; bases with no gene match: 5. The CDR3 DNA sequence: TGTGCCAGCAGCGCGGACGGGGGGGGCACAGATACGCAGTATTTT. The encoded protein is CASSADGGGTDTQYF.

This chain links TRBV28 with TRBJ2-7, with 9 bases aligning to TRBD2. This CDR3 spans 15 amino acids. Looked up from germline, CDR1 is MDHEN and CDR2 is SYDVKM. V lost 4 bases, J lost 2 bases, and 6 bases stayed unmatched. CDR3 nucleotide sequence: TGTGCCAGCAGTTGGCGTTCTAGCGGGGCCTACGAGCAGTACTTC. Its translation: CASSWRSSGAYEQYF.

This chain connects TRBV14 to TRBJ2-5; 7 bases fit TRBD2. The germline V gene encodes CDR1 SGHDN and CDR2 FVKESK. The CDR3 consists of 14 residues. The V gene end was trimmed by 2 bases and the J gene end by 7 bases; junction bases not matched to a gene: 7. CDR3 region: CASSQPYPGGTQYF. CDR3 nucleotide sequence: TGTGCCAGCAGCCAACCTTACCCGGGGGGGACCCAGTACTTC.

Notes on this clone: The junction departs from germline at one end; a sequencing error may be responsible. The gene calls are TRBV30 and TRBJ2-7; TRBD2 aligns across 15 bases. Germline lookup yields CDR1 GTSNPN and CDR2 SVGIG (reference sequence). The CDR3 sequence is 16 residues long. The CDR3 DNA reads as TGTGCCTGTAGTGGACTAGCGGGAGGGCGGCAGTACGAGCAGTACTTC. It encodes CACSGLAGGRQYEQYF.

This clone was counted only a few times. The chain carries TRBV6-5 and TRBJ1-5; perhaps TRBD1 as D (5 bases). Germline V CDR1 and CDR2: MNHEY, SVGAGI. Trimming removed 7 bases from V and 2 bases from J, with 9 bases in between. The CDR3 is made up of 13 amino acids. The CDR3 sequence is CASTKGRNQPQHF. CDR3 nucleotide sequence: TGTGCCAGCACGAAGGGGCGCAATCAGCCCCAGCATTTT.

V and J are TRBV5-8 and TRBJ1-4, with 7 bases aligning to TRBD1. Germline assignment: CDR1 SGHTS and CDR2 YDEGEE. V trimming: 2 bases; J trimming: 3 bases; junction bases outside the gene matches: 7. This CDR3 is built from 16 residues. The CDR3: CASSLGNRGPNEKLFF. CDR3 bases: TGTGCCAGCAGCTTAGGGAACAGGGGTCCTAATGAAAAACTGTTTTTT.

The V gene is TRBV19, the J gene TRBJ1-3, with D possibly matching TRBD1 (5 bases). Trimming shortened V by 7 bases and J by 4 bases, and 14 bases separated the two germline ends. CDR1 is LNHDA and CDR2 is SQIVND in the germline V gene (reference sequence). This CDR3 has 14 residues. CDR3 nucleotides: TGTGCCAGTACCTCGACAGCAAGGGGAAACACCATATATTTT. Protein sequence: CASTSTARGNTIYF.